This entry concerns a single T cell receptor beta chain. The length of the CDR3 is 18 residues. Looked up from germline, CDR1 is SGDLS and CDR2 is YYNGEE. The V segment lost 2 bases and the J segment 6 bases; nucleotides outside the gene matches: 15. Method: immunoSEQ multiplex PCR; TCRdb's copy keeps in-frame clones and lacks some. The sample carries 120,000 to 150,000 clones, around 85% recorded once. The data are from a study of blood T cell repertoires in COVID-19. Source material: peripheral blood. The chain employs TRBV9 and TRBJ2-1; 9 nucleotides match TRBD2. This receptor was obtained from an older woman with COVID-19, enrolled during active disease. The CDR3 sequence is CASSVSLGSAGGPNEQFF. Written as DNA, the CDR3 is TGTGCCAGCAGCGTGAGTCTAGGCTCCGCGGGGGGGCCCAATGAGCAGTTCTTC.